The 25 T cell receptor beta chains below all came from one sample that was sequenced in a study of blood T cells in healthy people across ages. A sample-barcoded 5' primer and a J-beta primer mix were used in a second PCR of roughly 6 to 11 cycles. TCRdb redid the calling of the 5' RACE reads with MiXCR, one entry per CDR3 protein. The profile shows around 1,600,000 distinct CDR3 sequences, 35% to 45% of them singletons. Sequencing input: blood. The receptors here all came from a woman in her late teens or twenties in good health.

The chain carries TRBV6-1 and TRBJ1-5; 7 nucleotides line up with TRBD1. Germline V gives CDR1 MNHNS, CDR2 SASEGT. The CDR3 covers 14 residues. The junction had 6 bases not matched to a gene; V was cut back by 7 bases and J by 3 bases. This CDR3 reads CASTDRAYNQPQHF. The CDR3 DNA reads TGTGCCAGCACTGACAGGGCGTACAATCAGCCCCAGCATTTT.

The CDR3 DNA reads TGTGCCAGCTCACCATTCCAGTTTTCCGAGCAGTACTTC. Protein sequence: CASSPFQFSEQYF. The chain is built from TRBV18 and TRBJ2-7; no firm D call. Trimming shortened V by 2 bases and J by 6 bases, and 11 bases separated the two germline ends. Germline V gene sequence: CDR1 KGHSH, CDR2 LQKENI. The CDR3 is 13 amino acids.

The genes are TRBV21-1 and TRBJ1-2; no DNA check was done on the table's D call, TRBD1. TRBV21-1 is a documented pseudogene. This CDR3 comprises 15 residues. Here the CDR3 DNA reads TGTGCCAGCACCCCAGACAGGGACAACGTCTATGGCTACACCTTC. Protein: CASTPDRDNVYGYTF.

The chain has TRBV28 and TRBJ1-2; 8 positions match TRBD1. In germline, CDR1 is MDHEN, CDR2 SYDVKM. The CDR3 extends over 13 amino acids. With 5 bases clipped from V and 6 bases from J, the junction kept 5 bases outside the gene matches. The CDR3 sequence: CASSIQQGDGYTF. For the CDR3, the DNA is TGTGCCAGCAGTATACAACAGGGGGATGGCTACACCTTC.

The chain recombines TRBV6-6 with TRBJ2-1; TRBD1 agrees at 9 bases. Germline values: CDR1 MNHNY, CDR2 SVGAGI (reference sequence). The ends lost 4 bases at V and 0 bases at J; junction bases unmatched: 7. The CDR3 has 17 amino acids. CDR3 bases: TGTGCCAGCAGTTCCACCCGGGACAGGGTCTCCTACAATGAGCAGTTCTTC. Translated, it gives CASSSTRDRVSYNEQFF.

The chain has TRBV6-2 or TRBV6-3 and TRBJ1-5, with D unclear. Germline V lookup: CDR1 MNHEY, CDR2 SVGEGT. Deletions cut 6 bases from V and 8 bases from J, with 20 bases between. This CDR3 region has 15 residues. The chain's CDR3 is CASSPTLGRGEPQHF. The CDR3 DNA follows: TGTGCCAGCAGCCCAACTCTAGGGCGCGGGGAGCCCCAGCATTTT.

The V call is TRBV7-9, the J call TRBJ2-7, with D perhaps matching TRBD1 (6 bases). Germline V gives CDR1 SEHNR, CDR2 FQNEAQ (reference sequence). CDR3 size: 15 residues. V lost 4 bases and J 1 base, leaving 14 bases between the germline ends. Here the CDR3 DNA reads TGTGCCAGCAGCTCAATGGACAGAAGTTCCTACGAGCAGTACTTC. It specifies CASSSMDRSSYEQYF.

This clonotype came up a few times. V gene TRBV20-1 combines with J gene TRBJ2-7; 9 nucleotides agree with TRBD1. The end of the DNA is better explained by TRBJ2-5, so the J call may be wrong. The CDR3 has 13 amino acids. The germline CDR1 and CDR2 sequences are DFQATT and SNEGSKA (reference sequence). This chain's CDR3 is CSATRTGAETQYF. CDR3 nucleotide sequence: TGCAGTGCTACGAGGACAGGGGCCGAGACCCAGTACTTC.

The V call is TRBV18, the J call TRBJ1-1, with TRBD1 as a possible D gene (5 bases). This CDR3 spans 14 amino acids. The ends were cut back, 7 bases at V and 3 bases at J, with 15 bases in the middle. CDR1 KGHSH and CDR2 LQKENI come from the germline V gene. CDR3: CASFPRGLDTEAFF. The CDR3 DNA sequence: TGTGCCAGCTTTCCACGGGGGTTGGACACTGAAGCTTTCTTT.

This clonotype was picked up a small number of times. The J gene is TRBJ1-1, the V gene TRBV5-1, with 7 bases identical to TRBD1. The CDR3 is made up of 16 amino acids. Germline assignment: CDR1 SGHRS and CDR2 YFSETQ. Trimming removed 8 bases from V and 0 bases from J; junction bases left unmatched: 13. The CDR3 here is CARRTGGLLMNTEAFF. CDR3 coding DNA: TGCGCCAGACGGACAGGAGGACTATTAATGAACACTGAAGCTTTCTTT.

This chain links TRBV6-5 with TRBJ2-1; 8 bases align to TRBD2. The CDR3 is 16 residues long. V was clipped by 6 bases and J by 2 bases; unmatched bases: 9. From germline, CDR1 is MNHEY and CDR2 SVGAGI. The CDR3 is CASRPTQGLAYNEQFF. The DNA of the CDR3 is TGTGCCAGCAGACCGACACAGGGACTAGCCTACAATGAGCAGTTCTTC.

This clonotype was observed a handful of times. This sequence joins TRBV5-1 and TRBJ1-2; 7 positions match TRBD1. The V gene end was trimmed by 0 bases and the J gene end by 6 bases; junction bases not matched to a gene: 8. There are 15 residues in the CDR3. The germline V gene has CDR1 SGHRS and CDR2 YFSETQ. The CDR3 protein is CASSLGAGGWNGYTF. The CDR3 coding sequence is TGCGCCAGCAGCTTGGGGGCAGGGGGATGGAATGGCTACACCTTC.

The chain employs TRBV2 and TRBJ1-5; D is undetermined. V lost 5 bases and J lost 6, with 11 bases in between. The CDR3 loop spans 13 amino acids. Germline V gene sequence: CDR1 SNHLY, CDR2 FYNNEI. The CDR3, as DNA: TGTGCCAGCAGTAGGAGAATAGGTCAGCCCCAGCATTTT. Its protein product is CASSRRIGQPQHF.

This clonotype was seen a few times. The V gene is TRBV7-9, the J gene TRBJ1-4; D is uncertain. The V gene's germline CDR1 is SEHNR and CDR2 FQNEAQ (reference sequence). V lost 4 bases and J 8 bases, leaving 5 bases between the germline ends. The CDR3 covers 11 residues. The DNA for the CDR3 is TGTGCCAGCAGCTCCACGGAAAAACTGTTTTTT. Translated: CASSSTEKLFF.

The rearrangement joins TRBV7-6 to TRBJ2-7; no reliable D call. V was cut by 5 bases and J by 3 bases, with 14 bases left in between. The length of the CDR3 is 14 residues. In germline, CDR1 is SGHVS, CDR2 FNYEAQ. The CDR3: CASSPSPQDYEQYF. The CDR3 DNA reads TGTGCCAGCAGCCCCTCGCCCCAGGACTACGAGCAGTACTTC.

The gene calls are TRBV24-1 and TRBJ2-3; no reliable D call. The V gene lost 0 bases and the J gene lost 4 bases, with 7 bases spanning the gap. There are 14 residues in the CDR3. From germline, CDR1 is KGHDR and CDR2 SFDVKD. The CDR3 nucleotides read TGTGCCACCAGTGATTTGCAAGGTGCAGATACGCAGTATTTT. Encoded protein: CATSDLQGADTQYF.

The chain combines TRBV4-1 with TRBJ2-1; TRBD1 aligns across 11 bases. J was trimmed by 2 bases and V by 4 bases; bases with no gene match: 13. Germline V gene data show CDR1 as MGHRA and CDR2 as YSYEKL. This CDR3 contains 19 residues. As DNA, the CDR3 is TGCGCCAGCAGCCGGACCGGGACAGGGGGAAAGGGGCCCTACAATGAGCAGTTCTTC. The encoded protein is CASSRTGTGGKGPYNEQFF.

The chain recombines TRBV7-2 with TRBJ2-7; D is perhaps TRBD1 (5 bases). Trimming shortened V by 1 base and J by 3 bases, and 13 bases separated the two germline ends. CDR3 length: 15 residues. Germline-derived CDR1 and CDR2 are SGHTA and FQGNSA. CDR3 DNA: TGTGCCAGCAGCTTAGATACAGGACAAGGCTACGAGCAGTACTTC. Its protein product is CASSLDTGQGYEQYF.

The chain has TRBV28 and TRBJ2-3; a weak D match, TRBD1 (5 bases). Germline CDR1 reads MDHEN; CDR2 reads SYDVKM. V lost 2 bases to trimming and J lost 9 bases, with 15 bases between them. CDR3 length: 14 amino acids. The CDR3 nucleotides are TGTGCCAGCAGTTTAGACCAGGGCACATACACGCAGTATTTT. It codes for CASSLDQGTYTQYF. The entire variable domain, with the rest obtained from reference TRBV28 and TRBJ2-3, is as follows: DVKVTQSSRYLVKRTGEKVFLECVQDMDHENMFWYRQDPGLGLRLIYFSYDVKMKEKGDIPEGYSVSREKKERFSLILESASTNQTSMYLCASSLDQGTYTQYFGPGTRLTVL.

The rearrangement joins TRBV27 to TRBJ2-7, with 8 bases matching TRBD2. This CDR3 contains 13 residues. Germline V CDR1 and CDR2: MNHEY, SMNVEV (reference sequence). V dropped 5 bases and J dropped 6; count of bases not matched to a gene: 6. CDR3 sequence reads: CASSTGLVPEQYF. Here the CDR3 DNA reads TGTGCCAGCAGTACGGGACTAGTTCCCGAGCAGTACTTC.

The chain couples TRBV6-2 or TRBV6-3 to TRBJ2-7; 10 nucleotides agree with TRBD2. The CDR3 runs 16 residues. J lost 5 bases, V lost 6 bases, and 13 bases had no gene match. CDR1 MNHEY and CDR2 SVGEGT come from the germline V gene. The chain's CDR3 is CASSPRRTSGIHEQYF. The CDR3 DNA sequence: TGTGCCAGCAGCCCTAGGCGCACTAGCGGGATCCACGAGCAGTACTTC.

This clonotype has a handful of counts. The gene calls are TRBV20-1 and TRBJ1-1, with unresolved D. The CDR3 spans 14 residues. With 4 bases removed from V and 0 bases from J, the gap between germline ends came to 12 bases. The germline V gene encodes CDR1 DFQATT and CDR2 SNEGSKA (reference sequence). The CDR3 spells CSATGRPMNTEAFF. CDR3 sequence (DNA): TGCAGTGCTACGGGAAGACCCATGAACACTGAAGCTTTCTTT.

The rearrangement uses TRBV18 and TRBJ2-7, with TRBD1 identical over 12 bases. Germline V gives CDR1 KGHSH, CDR2 LQKENI. The CDR3 length is 15 residues. Trimming at V came to 5 bases and at J to 2 bases, leaving 4 bases not matched to a gene. DNA for the CDR3: TGTGCCAGCTCAGAGGGACAGGGGGCAACCTACGAGCAGTACTTC. It encodes CASSEGQGATYEQYF.

The J gene is TRBJ1-2, the V gene TRBV10-3; D is possibly TRBD1 (5 bases). This CDR3 is 14 amino acids long. Between the trimmed V and J ends, which lost 3 bases and 4 bases, there was a span of 12 bases. Germline V lookup: CDR1 ENHRY, CDR2 SYGVKD. The DNA for the CDR3 is TGTGCCATCAGTGATAGGGACCCTGGCTATGGCTACACCTTC. Amino acids: CAISDRDPGYGYTF.

This clonotype has just one count. The chain's CDR3 is CSASPGQASMGYTF. The DNA of the CDR3 is TGCAGTGCTAGCCCGGGACAGGCCTCGATGGGCTACACCTTC. The chain recombines TRBV20-1 with TRBJ1-2, with 8 nucleotides matching TRBD1. Germline V gene lookup returns CDR1 DFQATT and CDR2 SNEGSKA (reference sequence). The V and J ends lost 3 bases and 8 bases, in that order; junction bases with no gene match: 11. This CDR3 is 14 amino acids long.